This TCR beta chain derives from a study of blood T cells in healthy people across ages. In the study overall: There was about one barcoded beta molecule captured by template switching per two T cells.

It was with a sample-barcoded 5' primer and a J-beta primer mix that a second PCR of roughly 6 to 11 cycles was run. TCRdb used MiXCR to reprocess the 5' RACE reads, holding one entry per CDR3 protein. The sample records under 2 million distinct CDR3 sequences, 34% being singletons. Germline V gives CDR1 SGHRS, CDR2 YFSETQ. Trimming removed 2 bases at V and 0 bases at J, with 20 bases between. The CDR3 length is 18 residues. For this clonotype: Its antigen is undetermined.

Whole-study findings and limits: TCR beta diversity was tightly associated with the proportion of naive T cells. Observed TCR beta diversity per million T cells went down as age went up. This fall followed a roughly linear course with age.

The TCR originated in a woman between 25 and 40 years old in good health. The chain employs TRBV5-1 and TRBJ1-1; TRBD1 is a possible D gene (5 bases). The sequencing input was blood. CDR3 region: CASSFHQGSLGMNTEAFF. The CDR3 DNA follows: TGCGCCAGCAGCTTTCATCAGGGATCATTGGGAATGAACACTGAAGCTTTCTTT.